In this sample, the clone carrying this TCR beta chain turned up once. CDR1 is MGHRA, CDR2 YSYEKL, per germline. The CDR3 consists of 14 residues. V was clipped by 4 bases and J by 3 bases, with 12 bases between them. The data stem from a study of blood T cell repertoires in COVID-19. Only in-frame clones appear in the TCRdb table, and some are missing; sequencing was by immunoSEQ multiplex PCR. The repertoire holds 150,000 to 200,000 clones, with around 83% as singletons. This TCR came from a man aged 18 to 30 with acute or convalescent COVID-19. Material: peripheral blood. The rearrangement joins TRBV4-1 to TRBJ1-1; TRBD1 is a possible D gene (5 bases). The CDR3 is CASSPTGWDTEAFF. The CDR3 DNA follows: TGCGCCAGCAGCCCAACAGGTTGGGACACTGAAGCTTTCTTT.